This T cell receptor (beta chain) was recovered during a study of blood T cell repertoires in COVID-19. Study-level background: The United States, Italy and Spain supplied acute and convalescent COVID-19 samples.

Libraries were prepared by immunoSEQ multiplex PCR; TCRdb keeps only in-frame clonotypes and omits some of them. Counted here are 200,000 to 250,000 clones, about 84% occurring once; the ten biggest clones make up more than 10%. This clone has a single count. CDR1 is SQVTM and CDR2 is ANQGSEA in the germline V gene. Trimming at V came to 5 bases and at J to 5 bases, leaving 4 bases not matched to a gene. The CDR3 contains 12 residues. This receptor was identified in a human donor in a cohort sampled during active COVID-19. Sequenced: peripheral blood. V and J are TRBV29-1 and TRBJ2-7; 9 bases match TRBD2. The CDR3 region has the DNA TGCAGCGTTATTAGCGGGAGAAACGAGCAGTACTTC. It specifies CSVISGRNEQYF.